This TCR beta chain derives from a study of cytomegalovirus exposure and HLA in healthy donors (dated by TCRdb to about 2017). About the investigation overall: An earlier analysis of approximately 640 of the donors reported more than 250 Gb of sequence data and 117 million unique TCR beta sequences from about 179 million T cells. An early release that covered some 630 HLA-typed donors contained around 330 gigabases of sequencing data and 80 million or so unique TCR sequences. The genetic ancestry cluster associated with self-reported Caucasian donors included approximately 85% of the 398 genotyped donors. The study aimed to test whether signatures of past pathogen exposure could be identified by cataloging public T cell receptors. The study used immunosequencing to profile the T cell repertoires of 666 subjects and linked those repertoires to cytomegalovirus serostatus. In addition to the first cohort of approximately 650 subjects, a separate validation cohort of over 90 different subjects was used. High-throughput TCR immunosequencing, statistical association of individual TCRs with disease status, and machine learning were combined to predict cytomegalovirus infection status. A later analysis re-examined previously published TCR beta repertoires from 500 to 700 donors and added high-resolution HLA genotyping to investigate patterns of TCR occurrence. In the later analysis, no new phenotypic data were used to find candidate immune exposures; instead, reliance was placed on TCR beta sequences and their occurrence across donors. To decide whether each TCR beta V gene segment behaved as functional or pseudogenic, an earlier analysis of some 580 of the donors relied on high-throughput TCR beta sequencing. Donor age, sex, ethnicity and CMV serostatus were compiled alongside the repertoire data. A later genetic analysis used genome-wide SNP genotypes for about 65% of the roughly 700 donors, treating that subset as a discovery cohort. Every discovery cohort repertoire had been produced on one sequencing platform. Class I and class II HLA loci were covered by the typing at four-digit resolution. The number of typed donors differed by locus: 629-630 for A, B, C, DRB1 and DQB1; 522 for DQA1; around 580 for DPA1; and about 450 for DPB1. Because of strong linkage in the cohort, roughly 5 DR-DQ haplotypes were treated as single units for association and clustering. Among approximately 370 genotyped donors of the cohort, an average of around 240,000 unique TCR beta nucleotide sequences was sequenced per donor, of which about 18% were non-productive.

What the work shows at the level of the full study, not this receptor alone: According to a later analysis, most CMV-associated TCR beta chains appeared to be HLA-restricted, and the HLA associations seemed to be driven largely by CMV exposure. A later analysis associated about 17,000 TCR beta sequences with specific HLA alleles at a false discovery rate of 0.05. Fewer than 20 rarely observed V segments, including chromosome 9 orphons, were excluded from the earlier analysis of 550 to 700 of the donors because counts were too low. Assigning TCR associations to individual alleles was difficult when HLA alleles, especially DR and DQ, strongly co-occurred. A few of the identified cytomegalovirus-associated TCR beta chains were confirmed in vitro to be specific for cytomegalovirus antigens. A later analysis found that TCR association rates varied across HLA loci, with DRB1 alleles showing the most associated TCRs and HLA-C alleles the fewest. A further reported finding was that TCR beta sequences accurately predicted the HLA-A and HLA-B alleles for most subjects in the first cohort. A cluster of highly shared sequence variants was judged likely to represent a technical artifact of the sequencing pipeline. HLA typing was unavailable for some donors at each locus, so association tests used only the typed subset. In a later analysis, several top co-occurrence clusters were reported to appear linked to parvovirus B19, influenza, CMV and Epstein-Barr virus. Broadly in line with IMGT annotations, most TCR beta V segments showed up in productive rearrangements about 87% or about 30% of the time in an earlier analysis of several hundred of the donors. A later genetic analysis reported fewer N-insertions in productive TCRs among donors in an Asian-associated ancestry cluster than the roughly 700-donor mean. The only immune exposure information available for the cohort was CMV serostatus. According to the authors, the approach could potentially be generalized to other disease states and immunological phenotypes. In both the original and validation cohorts, the classifier was reported to diagnose cytomegalovirus status with high specificity and sensitivity. In this cohort, only TCR beta chains were sequenced, and detectable features were limited by the absence of alpha or paired-chain data. Correlated functional status among segregating V segments might reflect linkage disequilibrium, but an unknown experimental factor could not be ruled out. In the study, 150 to 200 TCR beta chains were listed as associated with cytomegalovirus. The 87-base-pair reads could not distinguish some IMGT-functional V segments, including TRBV6-2 and TRBV6-3, so those segments were excluded. A later analysis found that HLA-associated TCR beta chains were more clonally expanded and had lower generation probabilities than equally common non-associated chains. Most TCR sequences were observed very rarely across donors, whereas some public TCRs were present in many individuals. In a later genetic analysis, a missense DCLRE1C variant was associated with V-gene and J-gene trimming of TCR beta chains, and the association was replicated in an independent cohort. Roughly uniform sequencing depth across donors was assumed in presence/absence analyses, although this assumption may not hold.

For this clone: It has no known antigen specificity. Base qualities are missing; no much larger clone stands one base away.

In total, approximately 700 healthy bone marrow donors made up the cohort. All cohort members were sampled while nominally healthy, although unrecorded immune exposures were likely present. The donor tested CMV seronegative, placing the donor among the 300 to 400 seronegative members of the cohort. Every donor gave a peripheral blood sample, and the peripheral blood mononuclear cells from that sample were used for TCR beta sequencing. The Qiagen DNeasy Blood Extraction Kit was used to extract genomic DNA from the blood cell samples. The library was prepared using the immunoSEQ multiplex PCR assay. The multiplex PCR relied on a mix of 60 forward primers for TCR Vbeta segments and 13 reverse primers for TCR Jbeta segments. The CDR3 region of rearranged TCR beta genes was amplified from genomic DNA by a multiplex PCR assay. The Illumina HiSeq System was used to sequence the amplified TCR beta libraries as 87-base-pair reads. Processing in the source paper ran as follows. A later analysis tallied around 87 million unique TCR beta chains across the 666 repertoires, and 10 million to 11 million of those chains were shared by two or more donors. A nearest-neighbor algorithm error-corrected the raw reads and collapsed the reads into unique sequences, merging closely related sequences to remove PCR and sequencing errors. Alignment of CDR3 sequences to IMGT reference sequences was used to assign V, D and J gene segments. Each retained sequence needed at least a six-nucleotide match to both a V gene segment and a J gene segment. A rearrangement counted as productive if the CDR3 had no stop codons and remained in frame with V and J, and every other rearrangement counted as non-productive. Following IMGT convention, CDR3 was defined as the stretch from the second conserved V-encoded cysteine to the conserved J-encoded phenylalanine. In an earlier analysis of approximately 590 of the donors, sequences lacking an unambiguous match to a single V gene segment were excluded. In an earlier analysis of roughly 500 of the donors, V segments were called functional above 56.7% productive rearrangements and were called segregating when the between-donor standard deviation exceeded 5%. A statistical classification framework was built to diagnose cytomegalovirus status from the catalog of TCR beta chain sequences. A later analysis assigned V and J genes by comparing TCR nucleotide sequences with IMGT/GENE-DB human TR gene sequences. In a later analysis, CDR3 sequences and most-parsimonious VDJ recombination scenarios were assigned using the TCRdist pipeline. In a later analysis, each TCR beta chain was defined by its CDR3 amino acid sequence together with its V-gene family, and reads without a unique V-gene family were excluded. To address suspected cross-contamination and a sequencing artifact, a later analysis removed approximately 590 highly shared, low-generation-probability nucleotide sequences. In a later analysis, a clonal expansion index was calculated for each public chain from normalized within-repertoire ranks of inferred template counts. In a later analysis, generation probabilities were computed with a VDJ recombination model fitted to out-of-frame rearrangements, and the resulting probabilities were checked against IGoR. In a later analysis, TCR-TCR, TCR-HLA and TCR-CMV co-occurrence was scored with hypergeometric tests, and a repertoire-size bias correction was applied to TCR pairs. To estimate false discovery rates, a later analysis permuted the HLA or CMV assignments 20 times. In a later analysis, co-occurring TCRs were grouped using DBSCAN, with TCRdist sequence similarity added in when clustering inside HLA-allele-positive subsets. Co-occurrence clustering excluded repertoires with fewer than 30,000 or more than 120,000 public chains, plus five with anomalous nucleotide sharing. TCRdb limited this immuneACCESS table to in-frame rearrangements with V and J called. A share of clones is missing; checked studies link under half to unresolved V genes, and the rest is unexplained. V, J and clone size were drawn from that table, and D and trimming were deduced from the DNA. This sample gives about 90,000 clones in total; 65% to 85% of them show up just once. The ten largest clones take up approximately 2.3% of the sample.

V is cut back by 2 bases and J by 2 bases, with 8 bases in the junction unmatched. Its CDR3 holds 16 amino acids, cysteine through phenylalanine. The DNA shown is the 48-base CDR3, in frame from base 1. From a lookup of the germline V gene (reference sequence), CDR1 and CDR2 are GTSNPN and SVGIG. The source of this sequence is a man between 18 and 35 years old in good health and CMV-seronegative. The chain is made from TRBV30 and TRBJ1-5; a stretch of 8 junction bases matches TRBD1. Sample: PBMCs. The CDR3 amino acid sequence is: CAWSRDRSYGNQPQHF. The DNA sequence reads TGTGCCTGGAGTAGGGACAGGTCTTATGGCAATCAGCCCCAGCATTTT.